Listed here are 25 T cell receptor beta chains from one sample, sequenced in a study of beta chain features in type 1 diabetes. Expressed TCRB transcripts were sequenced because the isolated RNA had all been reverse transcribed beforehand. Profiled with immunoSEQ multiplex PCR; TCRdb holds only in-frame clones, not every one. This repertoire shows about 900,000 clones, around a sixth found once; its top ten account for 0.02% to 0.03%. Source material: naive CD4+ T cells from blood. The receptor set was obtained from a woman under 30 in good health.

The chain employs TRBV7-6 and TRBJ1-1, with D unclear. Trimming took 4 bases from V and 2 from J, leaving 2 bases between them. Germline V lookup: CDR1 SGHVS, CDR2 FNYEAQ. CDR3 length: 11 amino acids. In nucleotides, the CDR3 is TGTGCCAGCAGCTCTAACACTGAAGCTTTCTTT. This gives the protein CASSSNTEAFF.

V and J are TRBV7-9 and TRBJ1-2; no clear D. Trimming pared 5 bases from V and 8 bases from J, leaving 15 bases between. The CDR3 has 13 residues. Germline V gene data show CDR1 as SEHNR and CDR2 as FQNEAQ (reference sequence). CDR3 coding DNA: TGTGCCAGCAGCCCCCCCGGGCCCGGGGGCTACACCTTC. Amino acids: CASSPPGPGGYTF.

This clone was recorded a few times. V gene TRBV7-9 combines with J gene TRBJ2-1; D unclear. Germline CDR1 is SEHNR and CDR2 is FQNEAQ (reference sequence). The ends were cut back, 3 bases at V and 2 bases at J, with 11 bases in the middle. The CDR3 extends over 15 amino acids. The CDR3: CASSLGISAYNEQFF. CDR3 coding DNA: TGTGCCAGCAGCTTGGGGATCTCAGCCTACAATGAGCAGTTCTTC.

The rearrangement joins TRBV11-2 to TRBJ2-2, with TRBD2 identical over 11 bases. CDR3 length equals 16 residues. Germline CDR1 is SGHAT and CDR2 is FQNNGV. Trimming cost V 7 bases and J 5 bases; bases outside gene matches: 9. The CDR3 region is CASTQTSGTFTGELFF. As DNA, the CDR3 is TGTGCCAGCACCCAGACTAGCGGGACTTTTACCGGGGAGCTGTTTTTT.

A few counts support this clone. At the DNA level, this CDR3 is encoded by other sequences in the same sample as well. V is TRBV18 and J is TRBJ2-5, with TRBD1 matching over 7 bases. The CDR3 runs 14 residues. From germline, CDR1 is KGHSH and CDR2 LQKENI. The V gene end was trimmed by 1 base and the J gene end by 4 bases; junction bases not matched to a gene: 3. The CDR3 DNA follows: TGTGCCAGCTCACCACAGGGGGCCCGAGAGACCCAGTACTTC. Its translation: CASSPQGARETQYF.

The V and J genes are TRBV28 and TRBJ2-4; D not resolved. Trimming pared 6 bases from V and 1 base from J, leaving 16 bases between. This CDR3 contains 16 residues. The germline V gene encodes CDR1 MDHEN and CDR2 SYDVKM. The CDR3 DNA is TGTGCCAGCAGCCCTGATCGGGCGTCCGCCAAAAACATTCAGTACTTC. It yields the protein CASSPDRASAKNIQYF.

CDR3 in amino acids: CASRQQGAQSNVLTF. The CDR3 DNA sequence: TGTGCCAGCAGACAACAGGGGGCTCAGTCCAACGTCCTGACTTTC. The chain carries TRBV28 and TRBJ2-6; 9 bases line up with TRBD1. Germline CDR1 is MDHEN and CDR2 is SYDVKM. Trimming at V came to 6 bases and at J to 8 bases, leaving 8 bases not matched to a gene. This CDR3 comprises 15 residues.

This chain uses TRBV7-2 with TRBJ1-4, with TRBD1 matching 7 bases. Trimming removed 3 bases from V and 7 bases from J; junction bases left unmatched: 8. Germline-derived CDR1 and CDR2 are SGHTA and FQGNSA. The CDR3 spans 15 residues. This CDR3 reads CASSLQGEIREKLFF. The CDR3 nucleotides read TGTGCCAGCAGCTTGCAGGGGGAAATACGTGAAAAACTGTTTTTT.

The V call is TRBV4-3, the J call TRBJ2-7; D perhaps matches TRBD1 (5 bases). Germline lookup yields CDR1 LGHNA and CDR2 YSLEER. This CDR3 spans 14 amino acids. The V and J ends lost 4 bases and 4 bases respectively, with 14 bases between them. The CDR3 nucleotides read TGCGCCAGCAGCCCCCGTCGTGACAGTTACGAGCAGTACTTC. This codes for CASSPRRDSYEQYF.

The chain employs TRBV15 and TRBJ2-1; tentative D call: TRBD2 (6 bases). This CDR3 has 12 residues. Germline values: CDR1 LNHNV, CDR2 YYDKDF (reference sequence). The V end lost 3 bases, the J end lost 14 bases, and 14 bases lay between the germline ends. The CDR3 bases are TGTGCCACCAGCAGTGCGGGAACCACTAAGTTCTTC. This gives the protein CATSSAGTTKFF.

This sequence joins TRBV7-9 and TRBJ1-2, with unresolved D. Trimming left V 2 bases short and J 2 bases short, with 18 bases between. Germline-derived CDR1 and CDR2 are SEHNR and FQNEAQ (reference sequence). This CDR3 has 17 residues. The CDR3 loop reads CASSLSAKQPSNYGYTF. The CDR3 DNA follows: TGTGCCAGCAGCTTAAGTGCGAAACAGCCATCAAACTATGGCTACACCTTC.

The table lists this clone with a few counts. The CDR3, as DNA: TGCAGCGTTGAAGTTACGGGAAACACCATATATTTT. This sequence encodes CSVEVTGNTIYF. The V call is TRBV29-1, the J call TRBJ1-3; D remains unclear. The CDR3 sequence is 12 residues long. From germline, CDR1 is SQVTM and CDR2 ANQGSEA. V lost 1 base, J lost 4 bases, and 5 bases lay in between.

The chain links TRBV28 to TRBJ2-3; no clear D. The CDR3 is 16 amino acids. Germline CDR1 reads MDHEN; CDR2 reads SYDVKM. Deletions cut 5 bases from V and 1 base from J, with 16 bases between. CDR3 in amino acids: CASSLPRADGTDTQYF. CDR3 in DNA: TGTGCCAGCAGTCTTCCCCGGGCAGACGGCACAGATACGCAGTATTTT.

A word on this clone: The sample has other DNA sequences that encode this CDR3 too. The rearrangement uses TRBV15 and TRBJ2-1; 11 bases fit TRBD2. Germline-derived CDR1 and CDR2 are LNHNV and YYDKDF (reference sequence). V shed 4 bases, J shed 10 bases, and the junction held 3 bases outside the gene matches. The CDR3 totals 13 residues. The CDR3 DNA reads TGTGCCACCAGCACACGGACTAGCGGGGAGCAGTTCTTC. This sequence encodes CATSTRTSGEQFF.

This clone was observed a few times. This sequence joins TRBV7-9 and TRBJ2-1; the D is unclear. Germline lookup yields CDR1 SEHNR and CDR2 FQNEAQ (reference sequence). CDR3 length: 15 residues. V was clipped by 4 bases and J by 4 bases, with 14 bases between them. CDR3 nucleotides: TGTGCCAGCAGCTCTGACTCACCAGCGTACAATGAGCAGTTCTTC. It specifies CASSSDSPAYNEQFF.

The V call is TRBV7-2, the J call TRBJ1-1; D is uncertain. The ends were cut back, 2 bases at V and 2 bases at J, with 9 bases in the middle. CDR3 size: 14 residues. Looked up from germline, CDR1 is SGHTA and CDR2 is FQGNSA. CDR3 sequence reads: CASSLWASNTEAFF. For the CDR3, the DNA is TGTGCCAGCAGCTTATGGGCTTCTAACACTGAAGCTTTCTTT.

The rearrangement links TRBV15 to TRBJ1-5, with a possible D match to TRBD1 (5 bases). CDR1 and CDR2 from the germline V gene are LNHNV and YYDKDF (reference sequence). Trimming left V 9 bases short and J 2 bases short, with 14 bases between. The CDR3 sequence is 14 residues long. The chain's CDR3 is CATDGGFGNQPQHF. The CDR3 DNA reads TGTGCCACAGACGGGGGTTTCGGCAATCAGCCCCAGCATTTT.

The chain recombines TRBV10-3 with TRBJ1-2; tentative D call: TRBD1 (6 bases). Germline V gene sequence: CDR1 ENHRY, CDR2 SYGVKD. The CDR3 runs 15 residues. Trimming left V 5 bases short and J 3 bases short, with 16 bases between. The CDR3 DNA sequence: TGTGCCATCAGTCCCCTAACCGGGACACACTATGGCTACACCTTC. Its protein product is CAISPLTGTHYGYTF.

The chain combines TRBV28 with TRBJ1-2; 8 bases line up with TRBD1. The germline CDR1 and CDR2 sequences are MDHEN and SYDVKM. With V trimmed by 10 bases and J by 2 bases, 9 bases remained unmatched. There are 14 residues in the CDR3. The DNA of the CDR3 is TGTGCCATCGCGGACGGACAGGGAAACTATGGCTACACCTTC. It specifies CAIADGQGNYGYTF.

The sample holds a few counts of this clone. The CDR3 spells CASSEGGAPDTQYF. The CDR3, as DNA: TGTGCCAGCAGCGAAGGGGGTGCACCAGATACGCAGTATTTT. The chain links TRBV6-5 to TRBJ2-3; D might be TRBD1 (6 bases). CDR1 and CDR2 from the germline V gene are MNHEY and SVGAGI. The ends were cut back, 6 bases at V and 4 bases at J, with 14 bases in the middle. The CDR3 runs 14 residues.

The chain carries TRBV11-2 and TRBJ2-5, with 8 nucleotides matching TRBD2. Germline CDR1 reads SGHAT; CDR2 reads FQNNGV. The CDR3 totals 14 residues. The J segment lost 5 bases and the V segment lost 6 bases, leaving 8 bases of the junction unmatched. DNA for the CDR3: TGTGCCAGCAGGCCCTCCAGCGGGAGTGAGACCCAGTACTTC. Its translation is CASRPSSGSETQYF.

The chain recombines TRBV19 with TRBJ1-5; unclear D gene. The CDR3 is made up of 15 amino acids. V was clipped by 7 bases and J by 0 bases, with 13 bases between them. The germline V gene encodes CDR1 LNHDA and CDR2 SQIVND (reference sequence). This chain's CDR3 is CASIRAGHSNQPQHF. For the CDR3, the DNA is TGTGCCAGTATCCGGGCAGGTCATAGCAATCAGCCCCAGCATTTT. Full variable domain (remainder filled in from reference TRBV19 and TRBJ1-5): DGGITQSPKYLFRKEGQNVTLSCEQNLNHDAMYWYRQDPGQGLRLIYYSQIVNDFQKGDIAEGYSVSREKKESFPLTVTSAQKNPTAFYLCASIRAGHSNQPQHFGDGTRLSIL.

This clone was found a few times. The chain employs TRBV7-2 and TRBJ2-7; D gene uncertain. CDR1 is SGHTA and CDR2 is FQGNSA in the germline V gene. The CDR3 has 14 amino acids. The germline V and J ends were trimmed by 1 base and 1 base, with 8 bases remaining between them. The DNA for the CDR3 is TGTGCCAGCAGCTTAGAACCTGGATCCTACGAGCAGTACTTC. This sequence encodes CASSLEPGSYEQYF. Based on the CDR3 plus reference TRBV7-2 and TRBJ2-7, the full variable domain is GAGVSQSPSNKVTEKGKDVELRCDPISGHTALYWYRQSLGQGLEFLIYFQGNSAPDKSGLPSDRFSAERTGGSVSTLTIQRTQQEDSAVYLCASSLEPGSYEQYFGPGTRLTVT.

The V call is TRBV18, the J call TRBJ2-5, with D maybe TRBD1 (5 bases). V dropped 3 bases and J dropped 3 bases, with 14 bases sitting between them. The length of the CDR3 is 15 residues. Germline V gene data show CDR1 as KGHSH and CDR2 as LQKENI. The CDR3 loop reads CASSPRLQGEETQYF. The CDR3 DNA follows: TGTGCCAGCTCACCTAGACTTCAGGGTGAAGAGACCCAGTACTTC.

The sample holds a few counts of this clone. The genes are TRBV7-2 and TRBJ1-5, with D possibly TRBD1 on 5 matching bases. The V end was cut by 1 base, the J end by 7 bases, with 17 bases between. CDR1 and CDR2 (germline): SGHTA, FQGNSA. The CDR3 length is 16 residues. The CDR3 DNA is TGTGCCAGCAGCTTAGGGGGCGTAACGACGAGGCAGCCCCAGCATTTT. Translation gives CASSLGGVTTRQPQHF.